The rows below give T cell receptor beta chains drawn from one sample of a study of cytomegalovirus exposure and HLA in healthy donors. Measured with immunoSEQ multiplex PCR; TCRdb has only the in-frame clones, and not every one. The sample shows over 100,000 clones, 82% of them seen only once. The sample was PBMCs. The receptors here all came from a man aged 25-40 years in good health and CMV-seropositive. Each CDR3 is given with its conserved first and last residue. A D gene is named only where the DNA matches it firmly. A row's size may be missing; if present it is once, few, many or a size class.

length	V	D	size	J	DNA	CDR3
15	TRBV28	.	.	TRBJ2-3	TGTGCCAGCAGTTTATCCTCACCGACGAGGGATACGCAGTATTTT	CASSLSSPTRDTQYF
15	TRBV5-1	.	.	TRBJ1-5	TGCGCCAGCAGCTTAGACGGACAGCCCAATCAGCCCCAGCATTTT	CASSLDGQPNQPQHF
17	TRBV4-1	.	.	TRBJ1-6	TGCGCCAGCAGCCAAGACCAAATCGGAGCGAGGGATTCACCCCTCCACTTT	CASSQDQIGARDSPLHF
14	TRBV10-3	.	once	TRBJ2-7	TGTGCCATCAGTGATGGTCGGGGAGCCTACGAGCAGTACTTC	CAISDGRGAYEQYF
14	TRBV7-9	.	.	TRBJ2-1	TGTGCCAGCAGCCAGGCCGGGGCCTACAATGAGCAGTTCTTC	CASSQAGAYNEQFF
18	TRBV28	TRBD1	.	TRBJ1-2	TGTGCCAGCAGTTCCGGACCCATTAAGGGGGCGGCTAACTATGGCTACACCTTC	CASSSGPIKGAANYGYTF
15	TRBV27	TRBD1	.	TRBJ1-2	TGTGCCAGCAGTTTAAAAGGGACAGGGGAGTATGGCTACACCTTC	CASSLKGTGEYGYTF
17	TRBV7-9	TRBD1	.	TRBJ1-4	TGTGCCAGCAGCCCGGGACAGGGGGCAGGACGAGAGGAAAAACTGTTTTTT	CASSPGQGAGREEKLFF
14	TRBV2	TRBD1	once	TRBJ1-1	TGTGCCGGCACTCGGGACAGAGCGAACACTGAAGCTTTCTTT	CAGTRDRANTEAFF
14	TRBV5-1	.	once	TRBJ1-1	TGCGCCAGCAGCCTCGGGGTTTCAGGCACTGAAGCTTTCTTT	CASSLGVSGTEAFF
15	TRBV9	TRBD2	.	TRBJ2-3	TGTGCCAGCACCTATAGCGGGGGGACCACAGATACGCAGTATTTT	CASTYSGGTTDTQYF
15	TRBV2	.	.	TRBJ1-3	TGTGCCAGCAGTGAGTTCGGTCTCTCTGGAAACACCATATATTTT	CASSEFGLSGNTIYF
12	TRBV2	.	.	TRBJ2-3	TGTGCCAGCATGGCGGCCCCAGATACGCAGTATTTT	CASMAAPDTQYF
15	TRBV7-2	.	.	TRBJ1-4	TGTGCCAGCAGCTTAGGTGGTGCAAGGGGCGAAAAACTGTTTTTT	CASSLGGARGEKLFF
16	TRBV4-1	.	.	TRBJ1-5	TGCGCCAGCAGCCAACTCCCGGTGGGGGAGGGGCAGCCCCAGCATTTT	CASSQLPVGEGQPQHF
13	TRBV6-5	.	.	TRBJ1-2	TGTGCCAGCAGTTACAGACTCCTCTATGGCTACACCTTC	CASSYRLLYGYTF
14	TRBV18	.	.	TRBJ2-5	TGTGCCAGCACCTGGCAGGGCGGTACTGAGACCCAGTACTTC	CASTWQGGTETQYF
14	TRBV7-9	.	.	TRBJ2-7	TGTGCCAGCAGGCGGGCTAGGGAGCCCTACGAGCAGTACTTC	CASRRAREPYEQYF
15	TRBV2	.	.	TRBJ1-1	TGTGCCAGCAGTGCAAATTGGAACAGGGACACTGAAGCTTTCTTT	CASSANWNRDTEAFF
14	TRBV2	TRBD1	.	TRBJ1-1	TGTGCCAGCAGAACTGACAGGGGGGGCACTGAAGCTTTCTTT	CASRTDRGGTEAFF
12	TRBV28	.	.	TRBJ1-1	TGTGCCAGCAGCCTTCAGTACACTGAAGCTTTCTTT	CASSLQYTEAFF
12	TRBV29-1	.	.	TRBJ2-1	TGCAGCGTTGATCCAGGGTACAATGAGCAGTTCTTC	CSVDPGYNEQFF
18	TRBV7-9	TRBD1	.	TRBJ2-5	TGTGCCAGCAGCCGACCGACAGGGGGCGCGGGGTACCAAGAGACCCAGTACTTC	CASSRPTGGAGYQETQYF
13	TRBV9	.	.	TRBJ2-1	TGTGCCAGCAGCGTAGAGAGTTGGTATGAGCAGTTCTTC	CASSVESWYEQFF
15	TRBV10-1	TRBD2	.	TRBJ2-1	TGCGCCAGCAGTGCGCGTAGCGGGATCCACAATGAGCAGTTCTTC	CASSARSGIHNEQFF
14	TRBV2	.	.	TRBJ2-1	TGTGCCAGCGGAGGAAGAGAGGGTGGCGATGAGCAGTTCTTC	CASGGREGGDEQFF
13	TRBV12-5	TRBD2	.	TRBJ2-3	TGTGCTTCGACTAGCGGGGCGTTATATACGCAGTATTTT	CASTSGALYTQYF
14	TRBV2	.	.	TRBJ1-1	TGTGCCAGCAGTTCTTTCTTTATCGACACTGAAGCTTTCTTT	CASSSFFIDTEAFF
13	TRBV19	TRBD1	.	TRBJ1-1	TGTGCCAGCAAGGGACAGCCGAACACTGAAGCTTTCTTT	CASKGQPNTEAFF
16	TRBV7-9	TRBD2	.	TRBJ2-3	TGTGCCAGCAGCTTAGGACTAGCAATACACACAGATACGCAGTATTTT	CASSLGLAIHTDTQYF